This T cell receptor (beta chain) stems from a study of Ad26.COV2.S vaccination and SARS-CoV-2 variants. Whole-study context: Administration of Ad26.COV2.S was intramuscular, either once or twice 56 days apart.

The treatment is: around 19 received Ad26.COV2.S at low or high dose, single or two shots; roughly 5 received placebo; per-sample allocation not given. Sampling occurred on day 63 after the first vaccine or placebo injection. Study-wide results and limits: CD8+ and CD4+ T cells specific for spike reportedly responded with substantial breadth after vaccination.

From germline, CDR1 is SGHKS and CDR2 YYEKEE (reference sequence). The V and J ends lost 4 bases and 1 base, in that order; junction bases with no gene match: 10. This CDR3 region has 16 residues. As for this clone: Its antigen is not known.

Measured with immunoSEQ multiplex PCR; TCRdb has only the in-frame clones, and not every one. The sample holds more than 250,000 clones; more than 70% are singletons and the top ten take around 3.5%. This sequence originates from a person aged 18 to 59 who received the Ad26.COV2.S COVID-19 vaccine or a placebo. This chain uses TRBV5-5 with TRBJ1-2; 7 nucleotides align to TRBD1. The sequencing used peripheral blood, collected in a trial of Ad26.COV2.S vaccine versus placebo. In DNA form, the CDR3 reads TGTGCCAGCAGCCAAATGCGACAGGGAGGTAACTATGGCTACACCTTC. It encodes CASSQMRQGGNYGYTF.